Presented here are 2 T cell receptor beta chains from one specimen sequenced in a study of T-cell memory formation after mild COVID-19. TCRdb re-derived calls from the 5' RACE reads in MiXCR, one entry per CDR3 protein. The data show fewer than 450,000 distinct CDR3 sequences, approximately 24% seen once. Sequences were obtained from PBMCs or a T cell subset sorted from them (not recorded which). The receptors originated from an adult woman who had mild COVID-19 (a few samples of this study predate the infection). Cell type and time point are not known.

The gene calls are TRBV7-9 and TRBJ2-7; weak D call: TRBD1 (6 bases). Germline V gene sequence: CDR1 SEHNR, CDR2 FQNEAQ (reference sequence). The CDR3 spans 13 residues. Deletions cut 3 bases from V and 4 bases from J, with 10 bases between. CDR3 in amino acids: CASSLYRVYEQYF. The CDR3 region has the DNA TGTGCCAGCAGCTTGTACAGGGTATACGAGCAGTACTTC.

This clonotype has just a few counts. CDR3 sequence: CASSLVVGANYNEQFF. The CDR3 DNA follows: TGCGCCAGCAGCTTGGTGGTGGGGGCGAACTACAATGAGCAGTTCTTC. V is TRBV5-1 and J is TRBJ2-1, with D possibly TRBD1 on 6 matching bases. CDR1 SGHRS and CDR2 YFSETQ come from the germline V gene. This CDR3 is 16 amino acids long. Deletions cut 0 bases from V and 3 bases from J, with 13 bases between. The whole variable domain, remainder taken from reference TRBV5-1 and TRBJ2-1, is KAGVTQTPRYLIKTRGQQVTLSCSPISGHRSVSWYQQTPGQGLQFLFEYFSETQRNKGNFPGRFSGRQFSNSRSEMNVSTLELGDSALYLCASSLVVGANYNEQFFGPGTRLTVL.